This T cell receptor (beta chain) was identified during a study of T cell responses to AZD1222 COVID-19 vaccine. Study-wide background: Second-dose intervals near 4 or 12 weeks were combined. Regarding the study as a whole: The breadth and depth of Spike-specific TCRs increased once two AZD1222 doses had been given. Across the whole spike, CD4 TCRs peaked at regions 160-218 and 743-854.

As concerns this clone: Its antigen remains unknown.

Profiled with immunoSEQ multiplex PCR; TCRdb holds only in-frame clones, not every one. Here the sample spans around 110,000 clones, roughly nine tenths being singletons. This TCR came from an adult in good health. The sample here was peripheral blood, taken on day 0 of AZD1222 vaccination.

The CDR3 loop reads CASSYGLGTDTQYF. Written as DNA, the CDR3 is TGTGCCAGCAGCTATGGACTAGGCACAGATACGCAGTATTTT. V usage is TRBV7-9 and J usage is TRBJ2-3, with TRBD2 matching 7 bases. Losses at the gene ends were 4 bases for V and 1 base for J; bases not matched to a gene: 2. The germline V gene encodes CDR1 SEHNR and CDR2 FQNEAQ (reference sequence). The CDR3 is 14 amino acids. The entire variable domain, with the rest obtained from reference TRBV7-9 and TRBJ2-3, is as follows: DTGVSQNPRHKITKRGQNVTFRCDPISEHNRLYWYRQTLGQGPEFLTYFQNEAQLEKSRLLSDRFSAERPKGSFSTLEIQRTEQGDSAMYLCASSYGLGTDTQYFGPGTRLTVL.